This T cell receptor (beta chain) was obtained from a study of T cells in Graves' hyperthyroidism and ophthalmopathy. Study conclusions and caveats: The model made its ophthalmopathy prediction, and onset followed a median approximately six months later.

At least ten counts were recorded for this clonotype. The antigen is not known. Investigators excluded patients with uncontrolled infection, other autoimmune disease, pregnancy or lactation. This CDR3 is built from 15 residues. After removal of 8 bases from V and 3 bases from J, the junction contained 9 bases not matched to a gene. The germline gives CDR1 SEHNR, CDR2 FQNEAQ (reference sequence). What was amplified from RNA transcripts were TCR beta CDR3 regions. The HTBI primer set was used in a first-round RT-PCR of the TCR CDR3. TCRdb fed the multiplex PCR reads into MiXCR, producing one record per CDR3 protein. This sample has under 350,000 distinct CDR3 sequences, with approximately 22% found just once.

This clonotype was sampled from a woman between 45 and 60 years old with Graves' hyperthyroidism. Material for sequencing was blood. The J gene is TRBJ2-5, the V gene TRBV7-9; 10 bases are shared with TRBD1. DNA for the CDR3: TGTGCCAGCCGCCACTTCGGGACAGGGGAAGAGACCCAGTACTTC. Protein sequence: CASRHFGTGEETQYF.